This TCR beta chain was identified during a study of CD8 T cells in ankylosing spondylitis. The sample holds a few counts of this clonotype. TCRdb processed the 5' RACE reads anew with MiXCR; each CDR3 protein has one entry. The sample has approximately 130,000 distinct CDR3 sequences; over 9.5% are singletons. The CDR3 contains 12 residues. Germline CDR1 is SQVTM and CDR2 is ANQGSEA. V lost 3 bases and J 6 bases, leaving 11 bases between the germline ends. Sequenced input: blood, either unsorted or a sorted T cell fraction (not recorded which). This chain links TRBV29-1 with TRBJ2-5, with D possibly being TRBD2 (5 bases). The clonotype originates from a female donor with ankylosing spondylitis or in good health (not recorded which). In DNA form, the CDR3 reads TGCAGCGTTGAGAATAGCGTAAAGACCCAGTACTTC. Amino acids: CSVENSVKTQYF.